This paragraph reports one T cell receptor (beta chain). Its antigen is currently not known. No base qualities exist here, and no much larger clone lies one base off it. After removal of 3 bases from V and 3 bases from J, the junction retains 11 bases not matched to a gene. Spanning cysteine to phenylalanine, the CDR3 consists of 17 amino acids. The sequence is cut down to CDR3 DNA, 51 bases in frame from base 1. CDR1 and CDR2 are read off the germline V gene as MGHRA and YSYEKL. Collaborating institutions collected whole blood in K2EDTA tubes following their own protocols. For TCRbeta analysis, collaborators shipped samples as frozen whole blood, isolated PBMCs, or DNA extracted from either of those sample types. The data were obtained in a study of blood T cell repertoires in COVID-19 (TCRdb year 2020). As for the study more broadly: The collaborator samples originated in the United States, Italy and Spain and spanned the acute and convalescent phases of COVID-19. The material from the prospective study consisted of cDNA or gDNA derived from T cells, B-cell-depleted T cells, or PBMCs. Deeply sampled blood TCRbeta repertoires from subjects exposed to, actively infected with, or recovered from COVID-19 were included in the dataset. The repertoires were released in a freely available public database meant as a resource for research on the immune response to SARS-CoV-2. Samples came from the ongoing ImmuneRACE study (first 160 participants) plus 1,254 subjects from 6 global collaborators. Nearly every sample came with metadata listing a de-identified subject ID, COVID-19 status, age in years and sex. Where available, HLA class I and class II types were taken from metadata supplied by the sample provider and were not determined by assay-based typing.

TCRbeta CDR3 regions were amplified from genomic DNA by means of the immunoSEQ Assay, a bias-controlled multiplex PCR. Per the original workflow: The number of nucleated cells in each sample was estimated from the amplification of reference gene primers within the assay. To quantify the absolute abundance of each unique TCRbeta CDR3 rearrangement, sequence reads were collapsed and filtered. For each sample, productive Simpson clonality was calculated as the square root of Simpson's diversity index across productive rearrangements. TCRdb retrieved this table from immuneACCESS and kept in-frame rearrangements only. Not all clones are present; in checked studies, unresolved V genes account for under half, and no reason is known for the remainder. V and J calls and clone size are copied from that table; D and trimming were computed from the DNA. In all, the sample holds 150,000 to 200,000 clones, and 70% to 90% of those were seen once. 8% to 10% of the sample is in the top ten clones.

General conclusions and limits of the study: The amount of clinical and demographic metadata varied by source and participant and was provided uncurated.

The specimen was peripheral blood. The source of this sequence is a man in his forties or fifties with active or convalescent COVID-19. The sequence joins TRBV4-1 to TRBJ1-1, and 9 junctional nucleotides match TRBD1. Here is the DNA: TGCGCCAGCAGCCACCGACTGTGGACAGGGGTGGACACTGAAGCTTTCTTT. This yields the protein CASSHRLWTGVDTEAFF.